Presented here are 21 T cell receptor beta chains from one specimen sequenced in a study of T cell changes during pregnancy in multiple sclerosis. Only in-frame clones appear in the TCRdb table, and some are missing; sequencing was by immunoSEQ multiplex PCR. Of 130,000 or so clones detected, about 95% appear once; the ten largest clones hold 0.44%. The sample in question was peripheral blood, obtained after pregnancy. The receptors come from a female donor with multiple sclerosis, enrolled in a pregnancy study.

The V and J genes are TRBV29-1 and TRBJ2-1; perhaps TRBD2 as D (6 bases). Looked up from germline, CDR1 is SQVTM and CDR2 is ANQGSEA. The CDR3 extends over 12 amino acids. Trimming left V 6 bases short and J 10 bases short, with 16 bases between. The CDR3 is CSVRTAGREQFF. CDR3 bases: TGCAGCGTCAGAACAGCGGGCAGGGAGCAGTTCTTC.

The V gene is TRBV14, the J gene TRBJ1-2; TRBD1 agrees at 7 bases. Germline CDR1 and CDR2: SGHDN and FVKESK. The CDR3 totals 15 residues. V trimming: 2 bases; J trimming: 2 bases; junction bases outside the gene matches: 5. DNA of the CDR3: TGTGCCAGCAGCCAATTGGACAGGATAAACTATGGCTACACCTTC. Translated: CASSQLDRINYGYTF.

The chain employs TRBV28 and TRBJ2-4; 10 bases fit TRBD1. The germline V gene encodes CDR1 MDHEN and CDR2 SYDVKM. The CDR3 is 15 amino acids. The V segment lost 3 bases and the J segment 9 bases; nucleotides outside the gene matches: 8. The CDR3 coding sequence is TGTGCCAGCAGTTTCGGGACAGGGGTCGGATCCATTCAGTACTTC. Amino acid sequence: CASSFGTGVGSIQYF.

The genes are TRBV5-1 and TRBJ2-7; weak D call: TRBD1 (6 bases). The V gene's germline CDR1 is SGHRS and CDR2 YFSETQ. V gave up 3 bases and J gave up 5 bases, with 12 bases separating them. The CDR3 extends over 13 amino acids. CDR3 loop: CASSSGTPNEQYF. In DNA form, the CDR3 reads TGCGCCAGCAGCTCCGGGACACCCAACGAGCAGTACTTC.

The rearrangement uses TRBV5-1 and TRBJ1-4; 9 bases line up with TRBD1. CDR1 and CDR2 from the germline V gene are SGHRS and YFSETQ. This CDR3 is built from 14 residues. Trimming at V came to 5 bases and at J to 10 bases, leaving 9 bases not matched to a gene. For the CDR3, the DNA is TGCGCCAGCAGGTCGGACAGGGGAGAGGGAAAACTGTTTTTT. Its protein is CASRSDRGEGKLFF.

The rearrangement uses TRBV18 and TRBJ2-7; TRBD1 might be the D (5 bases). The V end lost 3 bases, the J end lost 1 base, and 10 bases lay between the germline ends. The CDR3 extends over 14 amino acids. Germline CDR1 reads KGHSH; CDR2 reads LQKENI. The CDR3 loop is CASSPPDSSYEQYF. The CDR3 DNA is TGTGCCAGCTCACCCCCCGACAGTTCCTACGAGCAGTACTTC.

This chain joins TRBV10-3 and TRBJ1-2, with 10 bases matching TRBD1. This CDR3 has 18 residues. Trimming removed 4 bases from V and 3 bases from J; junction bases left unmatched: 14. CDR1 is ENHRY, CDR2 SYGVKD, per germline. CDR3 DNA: TGTGCCATCAGTGGACGAGGGGGACAGGGGCTCAATCACTATGGCTACACCTTC. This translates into CAISGRGGQGLNHYGYTF.

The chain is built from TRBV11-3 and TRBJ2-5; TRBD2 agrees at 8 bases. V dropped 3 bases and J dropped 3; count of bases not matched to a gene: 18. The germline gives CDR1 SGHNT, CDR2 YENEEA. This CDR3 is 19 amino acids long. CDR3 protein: CASSFRGMDSGKREETQYF. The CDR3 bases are TGTGCCAGCAGCTTCCGTGGCATGGATAGCGGGAAAAGGGAAGAGACCCAGTACTTC.

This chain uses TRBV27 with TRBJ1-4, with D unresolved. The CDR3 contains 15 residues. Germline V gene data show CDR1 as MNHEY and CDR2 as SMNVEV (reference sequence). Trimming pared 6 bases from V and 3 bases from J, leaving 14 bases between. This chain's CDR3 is CASSTTWLSNEKLFF. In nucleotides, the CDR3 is TGTGCCAGCAGCACCACATGGCTTTCTAATGAAAAACTGTTTTTT.

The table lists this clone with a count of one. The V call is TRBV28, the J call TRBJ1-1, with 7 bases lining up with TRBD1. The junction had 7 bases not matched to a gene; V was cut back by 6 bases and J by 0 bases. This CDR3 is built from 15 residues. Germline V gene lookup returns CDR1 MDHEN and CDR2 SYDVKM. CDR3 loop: CASSLTGPLNTEAFF. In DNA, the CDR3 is TGTGCCAGCAGCCTGACAGGGCCCCTGAACACTGAAGCTTTCTTT.

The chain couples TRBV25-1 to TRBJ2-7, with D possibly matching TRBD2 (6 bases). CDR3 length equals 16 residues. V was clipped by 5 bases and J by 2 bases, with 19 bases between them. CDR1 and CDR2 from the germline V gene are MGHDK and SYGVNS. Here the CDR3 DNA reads TGTGCCAGCAGTACCAGGACGGGGGTTGGTCCCTACGAGCAGTACTTC. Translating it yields CASSTRTGVGPYEQYF.

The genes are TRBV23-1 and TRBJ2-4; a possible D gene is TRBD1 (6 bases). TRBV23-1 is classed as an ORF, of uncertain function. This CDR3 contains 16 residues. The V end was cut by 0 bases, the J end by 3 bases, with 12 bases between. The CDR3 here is CASSQSETGHKNIQYF. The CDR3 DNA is TGCGCCAGCAGTCAATCCGAGACAGGTCACAAAAACATTCAGTACTTC.

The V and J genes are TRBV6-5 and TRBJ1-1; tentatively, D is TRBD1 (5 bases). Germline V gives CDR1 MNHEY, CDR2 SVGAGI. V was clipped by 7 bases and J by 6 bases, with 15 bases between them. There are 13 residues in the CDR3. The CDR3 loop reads CASNSGLTSEAFF. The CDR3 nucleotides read TGTGCCAGCAACTCGGGACTGACTTCTGAAGCTTTCTTT.

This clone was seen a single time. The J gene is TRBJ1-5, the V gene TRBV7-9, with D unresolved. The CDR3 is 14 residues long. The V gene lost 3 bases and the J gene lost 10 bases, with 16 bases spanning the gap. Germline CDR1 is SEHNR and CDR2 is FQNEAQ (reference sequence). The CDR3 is CASSLDGRLEPQHF. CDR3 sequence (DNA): TGTGCCAGCAGCTTGGACGGGAGGTTGGAACCCCAGCATTTT.

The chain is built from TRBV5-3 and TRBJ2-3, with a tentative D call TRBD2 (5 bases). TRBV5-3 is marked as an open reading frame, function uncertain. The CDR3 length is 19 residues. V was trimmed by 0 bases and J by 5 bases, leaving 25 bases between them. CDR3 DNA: TGTGCCAGAAGCTTGGAAGCGAGGGAAATTTTGACATGGGAAGATACGCAGTATTTT. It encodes CARSLEAREILTWEDTQYF.

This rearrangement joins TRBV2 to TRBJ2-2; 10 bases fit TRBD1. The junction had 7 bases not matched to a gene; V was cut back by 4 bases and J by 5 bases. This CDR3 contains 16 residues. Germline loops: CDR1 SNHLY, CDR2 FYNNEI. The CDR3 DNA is TGTGCCAGCAGTGGGGGACAGGGGAAGGGGACCGGGGAGCTGTTTTTT. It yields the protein CASSGGQGKGTGELFF. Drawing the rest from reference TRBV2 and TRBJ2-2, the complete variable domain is EPEVTQTPSHQVTQMGQEVILRCVPISNHLYFYWYRQILGQKVEFLVSFYNNEISEKSEIFDDQFSVERPDGSNFTLKIRSTKLEDSAMYFCASSGGQGKGTGELFFGEGSRLTVL.

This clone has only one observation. The CDR3 here is CASSFSGGEFSEQYF. The DNA for the CDR3 is TGTGCCAGCAGTTTTTCCGGGGGGGAATTTAGTGAGCAGTACTTC. The chain joins TRBV28 to TRBJ2-7, with TRBD2 identical over 8 bases. This CDR3 contains 15 residues. V gave up 3 bases and J gave up 7 bases; unmatched junction bases: 11. In germline, CDR1 is MDHEN, CDR2 SYDVKM.

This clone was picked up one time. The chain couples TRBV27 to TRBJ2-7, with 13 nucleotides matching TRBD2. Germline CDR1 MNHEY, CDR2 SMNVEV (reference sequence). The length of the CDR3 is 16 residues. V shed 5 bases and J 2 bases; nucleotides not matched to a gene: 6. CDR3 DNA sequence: TGTGCCAGCAGTCGCAAGGGACTAGCGGGGCCCTACGAGCAGTACTTC. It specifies CASSRKGLAGPYEQYF.

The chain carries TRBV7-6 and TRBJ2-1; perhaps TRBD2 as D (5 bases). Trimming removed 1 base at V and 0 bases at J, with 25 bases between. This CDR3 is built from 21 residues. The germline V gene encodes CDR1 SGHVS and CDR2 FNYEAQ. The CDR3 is CASSLVKASYDTRSSYNEQFF. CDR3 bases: TGTGCCAGCAGCTTAGTTAAGGCCAGCTATGACACTAGGAGCTCCTACAATGAGCAGTTCTTC.

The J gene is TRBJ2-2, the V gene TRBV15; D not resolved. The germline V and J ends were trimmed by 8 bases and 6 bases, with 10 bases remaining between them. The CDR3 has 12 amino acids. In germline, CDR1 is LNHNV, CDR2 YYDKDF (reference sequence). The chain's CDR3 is CATLGWAGELFF. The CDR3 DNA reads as TGTGCCACCCTCGGGTGGGCCGGGGAGCTGTTTTTT.

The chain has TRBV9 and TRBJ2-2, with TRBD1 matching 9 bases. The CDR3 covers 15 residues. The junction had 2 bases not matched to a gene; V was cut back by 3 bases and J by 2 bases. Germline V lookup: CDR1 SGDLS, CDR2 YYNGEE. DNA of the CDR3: TGTGCCAGCAGCGGGGGACAGGGAAACACCGGGGAGCTGTTTTTT. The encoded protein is CASSGGQGNTGELFF. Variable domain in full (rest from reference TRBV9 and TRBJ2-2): DSGVTQTPKHLITATGQRVTLRCSPRSGDLSVYWYQQSLDQGLQFLIQYYNGEERAKGNILERFSAQQFPDLHSELNLSSLELGDSALYFCASSGGQGNTGELFFGEGSRLTVL.